These T cell receptor beta chains were read from a single sample in a study of regulatory T cells in long-lasting Graves disease. Via MiXCR, TCRdb re-called the multiplex PCR reads, giving one row per CDR3 protein. The data contain roughly 500,000 distinct CDR3 sequences, 11% to 15% of them singletons. This same sample was also part of a study on T cells in Graves' hyperthyroidism and ophthalmopathy.

Sequencing was performed on peripheral blood mononuclear cells (PBMCs), taken at new diagnosis, from a patient treated with antithyroid drugs. These receptors were taken from a woman between 50 and 59 years old with Graves disease. CDR3s leave out the opening cysteine and the closing phenylalanine or tryptophan. D genes are given only for firm matches.

d_call v_call cdr3_aa
NA TRBV18 ASSPGVNHNEQF
TRBD1 TRBV9 ASSVGTGFAGANVLT
TRBD1 TRBV11-1 ASIPDRGQGANVLT
NA TRBV28 ASSLIGDSEQY
TRBD1 TRBV28 ASSFRQGRRFYEQY
NA TRBV20-1 SAKFNGDTYSNQPQH
TRBD2 TRBV19 ASSRGGTSGVRTYNEQF
NA TRBV6-2/TRBV6-3 ASSERAGHNEQF
TRBD1 TRBV9 ASSVRGTGDNEKLF
TRBD2 TRBV28 AMSSGTSGYNEQF
TRBD1 TRBV12-3/TRBV12-4 ASRLVRQGSGANVLT
NA TRBV19 ASTPRGGNEQY
TRBD1 TRBV11-2 ASSLGQGASEQY
NA TRBV7-9 ASSARYRRPLRTGELF
NA TRBV30 AWSQQETQY
TRBD2 TRBV7-6 ASSSGTSGAETQY
NA TRBV5-5 ASSLGQYYEQY
TRBD2 TRBV18 ASSKRTSGRPDTGELF
NA TRBV28 ASSFTTNEKLF
TRBD2 TRBV20-1 SAPSGSGFPDTQY
NA TRBV12-3/TRBV12-4 ASSSGQGRYYGYT
TRBD2 TRBV29-1 SALTSGITDTQY
TRBD2 TRBV3-1 ASSQMAGGSYEQY
NA TRBV27 ASSSAHRNQPQH
TRBD1 TRBV29-1 SVEYGTGSTDTQY
TRBD2 TRBV7-2 ASRLGLAGGYEQY